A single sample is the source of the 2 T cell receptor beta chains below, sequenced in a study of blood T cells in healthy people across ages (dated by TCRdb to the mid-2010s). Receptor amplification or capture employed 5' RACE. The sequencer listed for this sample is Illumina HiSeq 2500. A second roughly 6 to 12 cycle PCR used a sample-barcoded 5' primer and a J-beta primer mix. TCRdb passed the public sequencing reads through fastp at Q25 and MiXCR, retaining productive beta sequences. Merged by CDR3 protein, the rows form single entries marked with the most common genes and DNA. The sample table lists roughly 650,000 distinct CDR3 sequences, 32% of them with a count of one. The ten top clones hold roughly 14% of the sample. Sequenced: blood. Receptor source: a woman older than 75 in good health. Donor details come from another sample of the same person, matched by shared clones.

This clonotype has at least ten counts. Here the CDR3 DNA reads TGCGCCAGCAGCTTGAATTTCGAGACCCAGTACTTC. Translation: CASSLNFETQYF. The chain links TRBV5-1 to TRBJ2-5; D uncertain. Between the trimmed V and J ends, which lost 1 base and 5 bases, there was a span of 6 bases. CDR1 and CDR2 (germline): SGHRS, YFSETQ. This CDR3 comprises 12 residues.

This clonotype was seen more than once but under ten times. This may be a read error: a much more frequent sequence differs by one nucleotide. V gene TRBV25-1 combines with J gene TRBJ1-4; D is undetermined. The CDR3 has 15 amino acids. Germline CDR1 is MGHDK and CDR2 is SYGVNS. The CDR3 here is CASSELGSSNEKRFF. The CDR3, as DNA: TGTGCCAGCAGTGAATTGGGGTCTTCTAATGAAAAACGGTTTTTT. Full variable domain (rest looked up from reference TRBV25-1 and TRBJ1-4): EADIYQTPRYLVIGTGKKITLECSQTMGHDKMYWYQQDPGMELHLIHYSYGVNSTEKGDLSSESTVSRIRTEHFPLTLESARPSHTSQYLCASSELGSSNEKRFFGSGTQLSVL.